This T cell receptor (beta chain) was documented in a study of PD-L1 blockade in urothelial cancer. Study-wide context: Most of the roughly 29 patients were men whose urothelial cancer was bladder-origin.

Indicated time point: peripheral blood 6 weeks after treatment start. This CDR3 comprises 14 residues. Germline CDR1 and CDR2: SNHLY and FYNNEI. The germline V and J ends were trimmed by 4 bases and 1 base, with 10 bases remaining between them. TCRdb's copy holds only in-frame clones and misses some; the assay was immunoSEQ multiplex PCR. Of about 110,000 clones listed, 91% are singletons. The gene calls are TRBV2 and TRBJ1-1; D is ambiguous. This clonotype was sampled from a man aged 60 to 69 with urothelial cancer. Sequencing used PBMCs, obtained around atezolizumab (anti-PD-L1) treatment. The CDR3 loop reads CASSGGGSNTEAFF. In DNA, the CDR3 is TGTGCCAGCAGTGGAGGAGGGTCGAACACTGAAGCTTTCTTT.